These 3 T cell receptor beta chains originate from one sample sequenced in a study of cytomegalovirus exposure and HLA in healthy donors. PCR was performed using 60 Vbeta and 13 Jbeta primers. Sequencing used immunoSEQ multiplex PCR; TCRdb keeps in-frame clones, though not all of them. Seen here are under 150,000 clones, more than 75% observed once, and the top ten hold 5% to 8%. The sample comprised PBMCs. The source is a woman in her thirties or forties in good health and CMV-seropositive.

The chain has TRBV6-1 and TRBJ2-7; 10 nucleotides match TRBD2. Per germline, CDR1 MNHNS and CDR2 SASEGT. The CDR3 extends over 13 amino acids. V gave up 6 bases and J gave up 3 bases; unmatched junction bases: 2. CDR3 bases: TGTGCCAGCAGGAGGACTAGCGGCTACGAGCAGTACTTC. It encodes CASRRTSGYEQYF.

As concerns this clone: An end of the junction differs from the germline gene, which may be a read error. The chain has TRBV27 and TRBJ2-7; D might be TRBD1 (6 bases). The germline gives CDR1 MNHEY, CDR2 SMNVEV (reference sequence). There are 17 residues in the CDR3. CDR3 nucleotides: TGTGCCAGCAGTCCCACCGCCCAGGGGAGTTTCTCCAACGAGCAGTACTTC. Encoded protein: CASSPTAQGSFSNEQYF.

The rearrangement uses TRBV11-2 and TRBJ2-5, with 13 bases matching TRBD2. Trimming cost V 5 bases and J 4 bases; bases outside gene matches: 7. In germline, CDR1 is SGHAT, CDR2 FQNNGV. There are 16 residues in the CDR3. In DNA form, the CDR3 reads TGTGCCAGCAGCCTCGGACTAGCGGGAGTTGGAGAGACCCAGTACTTC. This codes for CASSLGLAGVGETQYF.